Listed below are T cell receptor beta chains from one sample, sequenced in a study of blood T cell repertoires in COVID-19. Method: immunoSEQ multiplex PCR; TCRdb's copy keeps in-frame clones and lacks some. The sample contains about 110,000 clones, roughly 72% of which appear only once. Input material: peripheral blood. These receptors were collected from a man at least 80 years old with acute or convalescent COVID-19. The CDR3 runs from the conserved cysteine through the conserved F or W. The D gene is left open where the match is weak. Clone size is not always given. Where it is, it says once, few, many or a class for expanded clones.

V gene	clone size	J gene	CDR3 length	D gene	CDR3 DNA	CDR3 protein
TRBV7-8	few	TRBJ2-7	15	TRBD1	TGTGCCAGCAGCGTCCGGGACAGGGGCTCCTACGAGCAGTACTTC	CASSVRDRGSYEQYF
TRBV3-1/TRBV3-2	-	TRBJ2-5	15	-	TGTGCCAGCAGTATCGGGCAGGGCAACCAAGAGACCCAGTACTTC	CASSIGQGNQETQYF
TRBV2	many	TRBJ1-2	12	TRBD1	TGTGCCAGCAGTGGAACAGGGGCTGGCTACACCTTC	CASSGTGAGYTF
TRBV7-9	few	TRBJ2-6	14	-	TGTGCCAGCAGCTTATACACTGGGGCCAACGTCCTGACTTTC	CASSLYTGANVLTF
TRBV29-1	-	TRBJ2-1	13	-	TGCAGCGTTGTTCGTAACTTGGACAATGAGCAGTTCTTC	CSVVRNLDNEQFF
TRBV28	-	TRBJ1-5	14	-	-	CASSFLAGRQPQHF
TRBV6-5	-	TRBJ1-1	16	TRBD1	TGTGCCAGCAGTTACTCGCTGGGACAGGGAAGGACTGAAGCTTTCTTT	CASSYSLGQGRTEAFF
TRBV6-5	-	TRBJ2-1	14	TRBD2	TGTGCCAGCCAGCGGGGTAGCTCCTACAATGAGCAGTTCTTC	CASQRGSSYNEQFF
TRBV7-8	-	TRBJ1-1	15	-	TGTGCCAGCAGCTTTGGAGGGGCGGGGAACACTGAAGCTTTCTTT	CASSFGGAGNTEAFF
TRBV6-2/TRBV6-3	-	TRBJ2-1	15	TRBD2	TGTGCCAGCAGTTACGGACTAGCGGGAGTACGTGAGCAGTTCTTC	CASSYGLAGVREQFF
TRBV18	-	TRBJ2-3	16	TRBD2	TGTGCCAGCTCACCACTCGGACTAGCGTTCACAGATACGCAGTATTTT	CASSPLGLAFTDTQYF
TRBV7-2	-	TRBJ2-4	17	TRBD2	TGTGCCAGCAGCCCTTCTCGGGCGGGAGGAATCAAAAACATTCAGTACTTC	CASSPSRAGGIKNIQYF
TRBV2	-	TRBJ2-7	12	-	TGTGCCAGCAGTCAGGATTACTACGAGCAGTACTTC	CASSQDYYEQYF
TRBV7-2	-	TRBJ2-7	16	-	TGTGCCAGCAGCTCCCTTCTCCAGGGAAGGTCCTACGAGCAGTACTTC	CASSSLLQGRSYEQYF
TRBV20-1	few	TRBJ2-7	10	-	TGCAGCCCAATCACGGGGGAGCAGTACTTC	CSPITGEQYF
TRBV7-8	-	TRBJ2-6	17	TRBD2	TGTGCCAGCAGCTCGCTACGGACTAGCACTGGGGCCAACGTCCTGACTTTC	CASSSLRTSTGANVLTF
TRBV7-9	few	TRBJ2-3	15	TRBD1	TGTGCCAGCAGCACCGGACAGGGGAGAACAGATACGCAGTATTTT	CASSTGQGRTDTQYF
TRBV9	-	TRBJ2-5	17	-	TGTGCCAGCAGCCCTTTAGGGGCAGGCAAGGGGGAAGAGACCCAGTACTTC	CASSPLGAGKGEETQYF
TRBV18	-	TRBJ1-2	13	-	TGTGCCAGCTCGACAGAAAAGAACTATGGCTACACCTTC	CASSTEKNYGYTF
TRBV28	-	TRBJ2-4	16	-	TGTGCCAGCAGTTTAATGGGGGCGACGGCCAAAAACATTCAGTACTTC	CASSLMGATAKNIQYF
TRBV5-4	-	TRBJ2-3	18	TRBD2	TGTGCCAGCAGCTTAAGACTAGCGGGAGGATCACGCACAGATACGCAGTATTTT	CASSLRLAGGSRTDTQYF
TRBV5-6	few	TRBJ2-7	13	TRBD2	TGTGCCAGCAGTAGACTAGCCGTTTACGAGCAGTACTTC	CASSRLAVYEQYF
TRBV7-9	-	TRBJ2-3	13	-	TGTGCCAGCAGCTCGACAGTTCCAGATACGCAGTATTTT	CASSSTVPDTQYF
TRBV7-2	-	TRBJ2-3	16	-	TGTGCCAGCAGCTTATTGGGGGCGGGTGGCACAGATACGCAGTATTTT	CASSLLGAGGTDTQYF
TRBV2	-	TRBJ2-7	15	TRBD1	TGTGCCAGCAGTGTCCGTGGGACAGGGGGCTACGAGCAGTACTTC	CASSVRGTGGYEQYF
TRBV11-3	-	TRBJ1-1	13	-	TGTGCCAGCAGCTTAGTTTGGAGGGAAAGAGCTTTCTTT	CASSLVWRERAFF
TRBV18	-	TRBJ2-4	17	TRBD2	TGTGCCAGCTCACCACCGGGGCTAGCGGGAGCCAAAAACATTCAGTACTTC	CASSPPGLAGAKNIQYF
TRBV18	-	TRBJ2-7	14	-	TGTGCCAGCTCAAAGAATACGGGGGACTACGAGCAGTACTTC	CASSKNTGDYEQYF
TRBV4-3	few	TRBJ1-2	14	-	TGCGCCAGCAGCCAAGCAGGATCCTATTATGGCTACACCTTC	CASSQAGSYYGYTF
TRBV5-5	few	TRBJ1-1	13	-	TGTGCCAGCAGCTGGGGGGGCAACACTGAAGCTTTCTTT	CASSWGGNTEAFF
TRBV28	-	TRBJ1-3	16	-	TGTGCCAGCGGCCATGGAGGCAGGATCTCTGGAAACACCATATATTTT	CASGHGGRISGNTIYF
TRBV7-2	-	TRBJ2-1	15	-	TGTGCCAGCAGCTTTAGAGGGGGACCTTTCAATGAGCAGTTCTTC	CASSFRGGPFNEQFF
TRBV10-2	-	TRBJ1-5	13	TRBD1	TGCGCCAGTTGGTCAGGGGGGTTGGGGCCCCAGCATTTT	CASWSGGLGPQHF
TRBV9	few	TRBJ2-3	14	-	TGTGCCAGCACCCCGGGGGTGGGTTTAGATACGCAGTATTTT	CASTPGVGLDTQYF
TRBV5-4	-	TRBJ2-7	15	TRBD1	TGTGCCAGCAGCTTGGCCTACGGACAGGGCCACGAGCAGTACTTC	CASSLAYGQGHEQYF
TRBV6-5	-	TRBJ1-1	11	-	TGTGCCAGCAGCCAGGGCACTGAAGCTTTCTTT	CASSQGTEAFF
TRBV7-3	-	TRBJ2-2	14	TRBD1	TGTGCCAGCAGGGCTTCAGGGGGCACCGGGGAGCTGTTTTTT	CASRASGGTGELFF
TRBV5-6	-	TRBJ1-6	15	-	TGTGCCAGCAGCTTGACTGGGACACCTAATTCACCCCTCCACTTT	CASSLTGTPNSPLHF
TRBV5-7	-	TRBJ2-7	16	TRBD2	TGTGCCAGCAGCTTGCCAGTACTAGCGGGTTCCTACGAGCAGTACTTC	CASSLPVLAGSYEQYF
TRBV12-3/TRBV12-4	-	TRBJ1-2	11	-	TGTGCCAGCAGAGGGAGTAGGGGCTACACCTTC	CASRGSRGYTF
TRBV5-6	-	TRBJ2-7	15	TRBD2	TGTGCCAGCAGCCCGATGGGGACTAGCAACTACGAGCAGTACTTC	CASSPMGTSNYEQYF
TRBV4-1	few	TRBJ2-5	18	-	TGCGCCAGCAGCCGGAACCTAGCTGTTGAGGTGGGTGAAGAGACCCAGTACTTC	CASSRNLAVEVGEETQYF
TRBV11-3	-	TRBJ2-3	13	-	TGTGCCAGCAGCTTGCAGGGGACAGATACGCAGTATTTT	CASSLQGTDTQYF
TRBV15	-	TRBJ2-2	21	TRBD2	TGTGCCACCAGCCCCCTAGGGACCCCACAAGCGGGAGGGCCCGACACCGGGGAGCTGTTTTTT	CATSPLGTPQAGGPDTGELFF
TRBV5-1	-	TRBJ2-3	14	TRBD2	TGCGCCAGCAGCTTCAGCGGGAGTAGTGATACGCAGTATTTT	CASSFSGSSDTQYF